This record looks at one TCR beta chain sequence and its context. The germline gives CDR1 MNHEY, CDR2 SVGAGI. The CDR3 is 15 residues long. V shed 6 bases and J 5 bases; nucleotides not matched to a gene: 10. This record comes from a study of blood T cell repertoires in COVID-19. Measured with immunoSEQ multiplex PCR; TCRdb has only the in-frame clones, and not every one. The sample lists 140,000 or so clones, around 86% occurring once. The TCR comes from a human donor in a cohort sampled during active COVID-19. The chain combines TRBV6-5 with TRBJ2-7; TRBD1 matches 10 bases. Sequenced material: peripheral blood. The CDR3 DNA sequence: TGTGCCAGCAGACCGAACGACAGGGGGCCCCACGAGCAGTACTTC. It yields the protein CASRPNDRGPHEQYF.